This T cell receptor beta chain is drawn from a study of T cell repertoires in cytomegalovirus infection. Whole-study context: It was the public TCR beta signatures that indicated both CMV infection and matching HLA type.

The germline CDR1 and CDR2 sequences are SGHVS and FNYEAQ. V was trimmed by 6 bases and J by 7 bases, leaving 9 bases between them. This CDR3 contains 11 residues. TCRdb recomputed calls from the reads with MiXCR, one row per CDR3 protein. The table has about 230,000 distinct CDR3 sequences, approximately 24% seen once. The sequencing sample was made of CD8+ T cells from PBMCs. The sequence derives from a human donor in good health (CMV status not recorded). Some clones in this sample may be carry-over from other donors' samples. The J gene is TRBJ1-1, the V gene TRBV7-6; D not resolved. This chain's CDR3 is CASRIADEAFF. The CDR3 DNA follows: TGTGCCAGCAGAATCGCAGATGAAGCTTTCTTT.